These 24 T cell receptor beta chains were all obtained from the same sample, sequenced in a study of CD8 T cells in ankylosing spondylitis. TCRdb re-called the 5' RACE reads with MiXCR, one entry per CDR3 protein. The sample has approximately 31,000 distinct CDR3 sequences; around 30% are singletons. Sequenced input: synovial fluid, either unsorted or a sorted T cell fraction (not recorded which). Every receptor here comes from a male donor with ankylosing spondylitis.

This clonotype was counted between two and nine times. The V and J genes are TRBV29-1 and TRBJ2-2; TRBD1 might be the D (5 bases). The germline CDR1 and CDR2 sequences are SQVTM and ANQGSEA. The CDR3 contains 16 residues. Trimming left V 2 bases short and J 1 base short, with 14 bases between. This CDR3 reads CSVEIFGQGNTGELFF. The CDR3 DNA reads as TGCAGCGTTGAAATATTTGGGCAGGGGAACACCGGGGAGCTGTTTTTT.

The rearrangement links TRBV6-5 to TRBJ2-3; TRBD2 matches at 7 bases. Germline V gene data show CDR1 as MNHEY and CDR2 as SVGAGI. V was clipped by 1 base and J by 4 bases; unmatched bases: 5. CDR3 length: 15 amino acids. The CDR3 region is CASSYFGGSADTQYF. The DNA for the CDR3 is TGTGCCAGCAGTTACTTCGGCGGGAGCGCAGATACGCAGTATTTT.

This clonotype was counted many times. This chain uses TRBV10-1 with TRBJ2-7, with TRBD2 matching 8 bases. V gave up 7 bases and J gave up 7 bases; unmatched junction bases: 18. CDR3 size: 16 residues. Germline V gives CDR1 WNHNN, CDR2 SYGVQD (reference sequence). Here the CDR3 reads CASTYRSGGGSLEQYV. In DNA, the CDR3 is TGCGCCAGCACCTACAGAAGCGGGGGCGGTTCTTTAGAGCAGTACGTC.

The CDR3 reads CASRHRTGREQYF. DNA for the CDR3: TGTGCCAGCAGACACCGTACAGGGCGCGAGCAGTACTTC. This chain uses TRBV6-1 with TRBJ2-7, with a possible D match to TRBD1 (6 bases). This CDR3 comprises 13 residues. The V and J ends lost 6 bases and 6 bases respectively, with 15 bases between them. The germline gives CDR1 MNHNS, CDR2 SASEGT.

This clonotype was detected many times. This chain links TRBV24-1 with TRBJ2-3, with 10 positions matching TRBD2. The V segment lost 5 bases and the J segment 0 bases; nucleotides outside the gene matches: 10. This CDR3 contains 18 residues. CDR1 and CDR2 (germline): KGHDR, SFDVKD. The CDR3 here is CATSALATSGTSTDTQYF. The CDR3 DNA reads as TGTGCCACCAGTGCCCTCGCCACTAGCGGGACTAGCACAGATACGCAGTATTTT.

This clonotype was seen a few times. The chain recombines TRBV6-6 with TRBJ2-1; D is tentatively TRBD1 or TRBD2 (6 bases each). The V gene lost 0 bases and the J gene lost 10 bases, with 10 bases spanning the gap. Germline V gene data show CDR1 as MNHNY and CDR2 as SVGAGI (reference sequence). This CDR3 is built from 13 residues. Here the CDR3 reads CASSYSTGGEQFF. The CDR3 DNA reads as TGTGCCAGCAGTTACTCGACCGGGGGCGAGCAGTTCTTC.

The rearrangement joins TRBV10-3 to TRBJ2-7; D call uncertain. The CDR3 is 15 residues long. Germline lookup yields CDR1 ENHRY and CDR2 SYGVKD. V was cut by 1 base and J by 5 bases, with 15 bases left in between. The CDR3 nucleotides are TGTGCCATCAGTGAGTGGCTGCAACGTTCCGACGAGCAGTACGTC. Its translation: CAISEWLQRSDEQYV.

The J gene is TRBJ2-7, the V gene TRBV27; 9 positions match TRBD2. In germline, CDR1 is MNHEY, CDR2 SMNVEV (reference sequence). The CDR3 loop spans 14 amino acids. The V gene end was trimmed by 3 bases and the J gene end by 1 base; junction bases not matched to a gene: 1. The CDR3 sequence: CASSLLAGSYEQYV. The CDR3 DNA sequence: TGTGCCAGCAGTTTGCTAGCGGGATCCTACGAGCAGTACGTC.

This clonotype is deemed medium-sized. The chain combines TRBV20-1 with TRBJ1-2; D unclear. V was clipped by 3 bases and J by 8 bases, with 19 bases between them. Germline CDR1 reads DFQATT; CDR2 reads SNEGSKA (reference sequence). The CDR3 contains 14 residues. The CDR3, as DNA: TGCAGTGCTAGGGAACGGTCTTACTATGGCGGCTACACCTTC. This codes for CSARERSYYGGYTF.

The rearrangement uses TRBV2 and TRBJ2-4, with D perhaps matching TRBD1 (5 bases). The CDR3 has 16 amino acids. Germline-derived CDR1 and CDR2 are SNHLY and FYNNEI. V dropped 6 bases and J dropped 0 bases, with 15 bases sitting between them. The CDR3 sequence: CASRVDGALAKNIQYF. DNA for the CDR3: TGTGCCAGCAGGGTTGATGGGGCTTTAGCCAAAAACATTCAGTACTTC.

This clonotype occurred a few times. This chain links TRBV3-1 with TRBJ2-2; the match to TRBD2 covers 9 bases. V lost 4 bases, J lost 5 bases, and 11 bases stayed unmatched. Germline values: CDR1 LGHDT, CDR2 YNNKEL (reference sequence). This CDR3 is built from 17 residues. The CDR3 here is CASSPRGIAGVTGELFF. The DNA for the CDR3 is TGTGCCAGCAGCCCGCGGGGGATAGCGGGAGTTACCGGGGAGCTGTTTTTT.

The table lists this clonotype with many counts. This chain links TRBV12-3 or TRBV12-4 with TRBJ2-1, with D perhaps matching TRBD1 or TRBD2 (6 bases each). Trimming pared 4 bases from V and 0 bases from J, leaving 16 bases between. CDR3 length: 17 residues. CDR3 bases: TGTGCCAGCAGTTCAGGGGAGGCCCCTCGCTCCTACAATGAGCAGTTCTTC. Translating it yields CASSSGEAPRSYNEQFF.

The chain uses TRBV6-1 and TRBJ1-1, with a tentative D call TRBD1 (6 bases). Trimming removed 5 bases from V and 1 base from J, with 11 bases in between. Per the germline V gene, CDR1 is MNHNS and CDR2 is SASEGT. This CDR3 is built from 14 residues. CDR3 in amino acids: CASSLVQGNTEAFF. The CDR3 coding sequence is TGTGCCAGCAGTCTGGTACAGGGGAACACTGAAGCTTTCTTT.

This clonotype was recorded a few times. The chain links TRBV3-1 to TRBJ2-1; 16 nucleotides align to TRBD2. The CDR3 sequence is 17 residues long. CDR1 and CDR2 from the germline V gene are LGHDT and YNNKEL (reference sequence). With V trimmed by 4 bases and J by 8 bases, 8 bases remained unmatched. The chain's CDR3 is CASSPGTSGREVDEQFF. As DNA, the CDR3 is TGTGCCAGCAGCCCTGGGACTAGCGGGAGGGAGGTGGATGAGCAGTTCTTC.

The chain couples TRBV27 to TRBJ2-1, with 15 bases fitting TRBD2. The CDR3 is made up of 15 amino acids. V lost 5 bases, J lost 7 bases, and 3 bases stayed unmatched. Germline V gives CDR1 MNHEY, CDR2 SMNVEV (reference sequence). CDR3 in amino acids: CASSLGTSGRNEQFF. CDR3 nucleotide sequence: TGTGCCAGCAGTCTCGGGACTAGCGGGAGGAATGAGCAGTTCTTC.

This chain uses TRBV6-1 with TRBJ2-7; D uncertain. Trimming took 1 base from V and 5 from J, leaving 12 bases between them. This CDR3 contains 14 residues. Germline V gene data show CDR1 as MNHNS and CDR2 as SASEGT. The CDR3 protein is CASSEVVRSHEQYV. DNA for the CDR3: TGTGCCAGCAGTGAAGTAGTAAGGTCCCACGAGCAGTACGTC.

The table lists this clonotype with many counts. The chain recombines TRBV15 with TRBJ2-1; 8 positions agree with TRBD2. CDR1 is LNHNV, CDR2 YYDKDF, per germline (reference sequence). The V gene end was trimmed by 2 bases and the J gene end by 4 bases; junction bases not matched to a gene: 4. The CDR3 sequence is 15 residues long. CDR3 bases: TGTGCCACCAGCAGAAATAGCGGGGATTACAATGAGCAGTTCTTC. Residues: CATSRNSGDYNEQFF.

V gene TRBV7-9 combines with J gene TRBJ2-7; maybe TRBD2 (6 bases). Deletions cut 5 bases from V and 2 bases from J, with 13 bases between. Looked up from germline, CDR1 is SEHNR and CDR2 is FQNEAQ (reference sequence). The CDR3 loop spans 14 amino acids. The CDR3 protein is CASSPRDWTYEQYF. Here the CDR3 DNA reads TGTGCCAGCAGCCCACGGGACTGGACCTACGAGCAGTACTTC.

Remarks on this clonotype: The conserved final phenylalanine or tryptophan is absent from the CDR3, which likely points to a read error. Because the CDR3's place on the DNA is in doubt, the DNA is left out and the CDR3 is given as listed by TCRdb. V and J are TRBV5-1 and TRBJ1-4. The CDR3 length equals 8 residues, ends included. From germline, CDR1 is SGHRS and CDR2 YFSETQ. The CDR3 reads CASTPFLG.

This clonotype showed up just a few times. The chain uses TRBV20-1 and TRBJ2-1, with TRBD1 identical over 10 bases. The CDR3 is 14 residues long. The germline CDR1 and CDR2 sequences are DFQATT and SNEGSKA (reference sequence). V lost 5 bases and J lost 4; bases outside the gene matches: 5. This CDR3 reads CSAHQGQGYNEQFF. The CDR3 DNA sequence: TGCAGTGCTCACCAGGGACAGGGGTACAATGAGCAGTTCTTC.

A few counts support this clonotype. The genes are TRBV20-1 and TRBJ1-2, with TRBD1 matching 8 bases. V gave up 6 bases and J gave up 8 bases; unmatched junction bases: 14. This CDR3 is 14 amino acids long. CDR1 and CDR2 (germline): DFQATT, SNEGSKA (reference sequence). In nucleotides, the CDR3 is TGCAGTGCCGATCTAAGAACAGGGGGTCAAGGCTACACCTTC. Protein sequence: CSADLRTGGQGYTF.

The chain uses TRBV20-1 and TRBJ2-1; 12 bases match TRBD2. CDR1 DFQATT and CDR2 SNEGSKA come from the germline V gene (reference sequence). The V and J ends lost 3 bases and 4 bases, in that order; junction bases with no gene match: 7. The CDR3 contains 16 residues. The CDR3 region has the DNA TGCAGTGCTAGGGCAACTCTAGCGGGAGGGTACAATGAGCAGTTCTTC. Its translation: CSARATLAGGYNEQFF.

This clonotype was detected many times. This sequence joins TRBV6-5 and TRBJ2-1; weak D call: TRBD2 (5 bases). The germline gives CDR1 MNHEY, CDR2 SVGAGI. The V and J ends lost 8 bases and 2 bases respectively, with 16 bases between them. The CDR3 totals 15 residues. CDR3 amino acids: CASSGLYGTYNEQFF. The CDR3 nucleotides are TGTGCCAGCTCCGGACTCTATGGTACCTACAATGAGCAGTTCTTC.

This clonotype occurred many times. The chain is built from TRBV6-1 and TRBJ1-1, with a tentative D call TRBD1 (5 bases). The CDR3 sequence is 15 residues long. Germline CDR1 reads MNHNS; CDR2 reads SASEGT. V was pared by 0 bases and J by 1 base, with 9 bases between. The CDR3 region has the DNA TGTGCCAGCAGTGAAGCTGGGGGGTCGAACACTGAAGCTTTCTTT. Residues: CASSEAGGSNTEAFF.